This T cell receptor (beta chain) was captured by sequencing in a study of T-cell memory formation after mild COVID-19. Study details: Each donor largely had its own TCR clusters.

Constant-segment primers were used for 5'RACE, and the resulting TCR alpha and TCR beta cDNA libraries carried sample barcodes and UMIs. TCRdb re-analysed the 5' RACE reads in MiXCR, keeping a single row per CDR3 protein. This table has a few hundred thousand distinct CDR3 sequences, around 21% appearing once. CDR3 length: 14 amino acids. CDR1 and CDR2 (germline): SGHTA, FQGNSA. V was clipped by 0 bases and J by 2 bases, with 6 bases between them. This clonotype has only a few counts. The TCR sequence derives from an adult woman who had mild COVID-19 (a few samples of this study predate the infection). Cell type and time point are not known. The source material was PBMCs or a T cell subset sorted from them (not recorded which). The V and J genes are TRBV7-2 and TRBJ2-3; D uncertain. Written as DNA, the CDR3 is TGTGCCAGCAGCTTAGCACACACCACAGATACGCAGTATTTT. Protein: CASSLAHTTDTQYF.